Below, 3 T cell receptor beta chains from the same sample are listed, as sequenced in a study of CD8 T cells in Susac syndrome. Random hexamers served to reverse transcribe roughly 0.45 to 1 ug RNA. Via MiXCR, TCRdb re-called the immunoSEQ multiplex PCR reads, giving one row per CDR3 protein. The profile shows fewer than 70,000 distinct CDR3 sequences, 95% of them singletons. The sample taken for sequencing was CD8+ T cells from PBMCs. The receptors stem from a human donor in good health.

The chain employs TRBV4-2 and TRBJ1-1; no definite D call. The CDR3 loop spans 14 amino acids. Trimming pared 0 bases from V and 0 bases from J, leaving 5 bases between. Germline-derived CDR1 and CDR2 are LGHNA and YNFKEQ. The CDR3, as DNA: TGTGCCAGCAGCCAAGAGCGAATGAACACTGAAGCTTTCTTT. Protein: CASSQERMNTEAFF.

This sequence joins TRBV7-9 and TRBJ1-1; no firm D call. V lost 3 bases to trimming and J lost 1 base, with 15 bases between them. From germline, CDR1 is SEHNR and CDR2 FQNEAQ (reference sequence). CDR3 length: 16 amino acids. CDR3 loop: CASSFGPGERNTEAFF. The CDR3 DNA sequence: TGTGCCAGCAGCTTCGGGCCTGGGGAGAGGAACACTGAAGCTTTCTTT. Based on the CDR3 plus reference TRBV7-9 and TRBJ1-1, the full variable domain is DTGVSQNPRHKITKRGQNVTFRCDPISEHNRLYWYRQTLGQGPEFLTYFQNEAQLEKSRLLSDRFSAERPKGSFSTLEIQRTEQGDSAMYLCASSFGPGERNTEAFFGQGTRLTVV.

The rearrangement joins TRBV15 to TRBJ2-4, with D tentatively TRBD2 (6 bases). V lost 8 bases to trimming and J lost 0 bases, with 11 bases between them. From germline, CDR1 is LNHNV and CDR2 YYDKDF (reference sequence). This CDR3 has 14 residues. CDR3 region: CATGGDLAKNIQYF. CDR3 nucleotides: TGTGCCACCGGAGGGGACCTAGCCAAAAACATTCAGTACTTC.